These 18 T cell receptor beta chains were sequenced from one sample in a study of cytomegalovirus exposure and HLA in healthy donors. Clones were sequenced by immunoSEQ multiplex PCR, and TCRdb holds only the in-frame ones, with some missing. Here the sample spans roughly 170,000 clones, 80% to 85% being singletons. Sequenced material: PBMCs. The source of these receptors is a woman aged 18-35 years in good health and CMV-seropositive.

The J gene is TRBJ2-1, the V gene TRBV5-1; D remains unclear. V was clipped by 0 bases and J by 5 bases, with 9 bases between them. Germline V CDR1 and CDR2: SGHRS, YFSETQ. The CDR3 covers 14 residues. The DNA of the CDR3 is TGCGCCAGCAGCTTGGCGTCTCCCCACAATGAGCAGTTCTTC. Protein sequence: CASSLASPHNEQFF.

J is TRBJ1-2 and V is TRBV15; D remains unclear. Germline assignment: CDR1 LNHNV and CDR2 YYDKDF (reference sequence). The CDR3 spans 14 residues. The ends were cut back, 1 base at V and 3 bases at J, with 9 bases in the middle. CDR3 nucleotide sequence: TGTGCCACCAGCAGAGCTAGGAGCGACTATGGCTACACCTTC. It encodes CATSRARSDYGYTF.

The genes are TRBV7-9 and TRBJ2-1; 8 bases are a match to TRBD1. The CDR3 spans 16 residues. Germline CDR1 reads SEHNR; CDR2 reads FQNEAQ (reference sequence). Trimming took 4 bases from V and 0 from J; bases not matched to a gene: 5. The CDR3: CASSSATGGSYNEQFF. CDR3 sequence (DNA): TGTGCCAGCAGCTCGGCCACAGGGGGCTCCTACAATGAGCAGTTCTTC.

The chain carries TRBV6-1 and TRBJ2-1, with D possibly being TRBD2 (5 bases). Germline V gene lookup returns CDR1 MNHNS and CDR2 SASEGT. CDR3 length equals 16 residues. V was pared by 2 bases and J by 3 bases, with 14 bases between. The CDR3 bases are TGTGCCAGCAGTGAAATTCCCGGGGTGGTCTACAATGAGCAGTTCTTC. Translation: CASSEIPGVVYNEQFF.

This chain uses TRBV5-1 with TRBJ2-5, with 11 bases that match TRBD2. The trim removed 6 bases at V and 2 bases at J, leaving 9 bases unmatched. This CDR3 contains 16 residues. CDR1 and CDR2 (germline): SGHRS, YFSETQ. CDR3 residues: CASTITSGGIQETQYF. CDR3 bases: TGCGCCAGCACAATAACTAGCGGGGGAATTCAAGAGACCCAGTACTTC.

The V call is TRBV6-1, the J call TRBJ2-7; 12 bases are shared with TRBD1. The V and J ends lost 2 bases and 7 bases, in that order; junction bases with no gene match: 3. CDR1 and CDR2 (germline): MNHNS, SASEGT. The CDR3 totals 14 residues. This chain's CDR3 is CASSEWDRGREQYF. CDR3 DNA: TGTGCCAGCAGTGAATGGGACAGGGGGCGGGAGCAGTACTTC.

The V and J genes are TRBV9 and TRBJ1-1; D gene unclear. The CDR3 sequence is 12 residues long. The germline CDR1 and CDR2 sequences are SGDLS and YYNGEE. The V end was cut by 0 bases, the J end by 5 bases, with 5 bases between. The CDR3 reads CASSVGETEAFF. CDR3 bases: TGTGCCAGCAGCGTAGGAGAAACTGAAGCTTTCTTT.

The chain uses TRBV5-1 and TRBJ2-3; no clear D. Germline V gives CDR1 SGHRS, CDR2 YFSETQ. This CDR3 comprises 12 residues. V was cut by 4 bases and J by 2 bases, with 5 bases left in between. The CDR3 sequence is CASSAPTDTQYF. CDR3 nucleotides: TGCGCCAGCAGCGCGCCCACAGATACGCAGTATTTT.

The chain joins TRBV10-1 to TRBJ2-7; 9 bases line up with TRBD1. This CDR3 comprises 14 residues. Germline-derived CDR1 and CDR2 are WNHNN and SYGVQD (reference sequence). Trimming at V came to 2 bases and at J to 5 bases, leaving 4 bases not matched to a gene. In DNA form, the CDR3 reads TGCGCCAGCAGTGAGCGACAGGGGGGGAACGAGCAGTACTTC. Translation: CASSERQGGNEQYF.

The J gene is TRBJ1-2, the V gene TRBV13; TRBD1 might be the D (5 bases). This CDR3 has 12 residues. Germline V gives CDR1 PRHDT, CDR2 FYEKMQ (reference sequence). With 7 bases removed from V and 3 bases from J, the gap between germline ends came to 9 bases. CDR3 sequence: CASNGRDYGYTF. CDR3 coding DNA: TGTGCCAGCAACGGCAGGGACTATGGCTACACCTTC.

V and J are TRBV7-2 and TRBJ2-7; TRBD1 agrees at 9 bases. The length of the CDR3 is 14 residues. Trimming at V came to 5 bases and at J to 4 bases, leaving 6 bases not matched to a gene. Germline V gives CDR1 SGHTA, CDR2 FQGNSA. The CDR3 bases are TGTGCCAGCAGCACCGGGACAGGGCGATACGAGCAGTACTTC. Translating it yields CASSTGTGRYEQYF. Using reference TRBV7-2 and TRBJ2-7 for the parts outside the CDR3, the full variable domain is GAGVSQSPSNKVTEKGKDVELRCDPISGHTALYWYRQSLGQGLEFLIYFQGNSAPDKSGLPSDRFSAERTGGSVSTLTIQRTQQEDSAVYLCASSTGTGRYEQYFGPGTRLTVT.

This clone came up once. The chain recombines TRBV27 with TRBJ2-5; unclear D gene. Germline CDR1 and CDR2: MNHEY and SMNVEV (reference sequence). V lost 4 bases and J 5 bases, leaving 17 bases between the germline ends. The CDR3 has 15 residues. The CDR3: CASSSKTSGWETQYF. DNA of the CDR3: TGTGCCAGCAGTTCCAAGACATCAGGTTGGGAGACCCAGTACTTC.

The chain links TRBV25-1 to TRBJ2-7, with TRBD1 matching 8 bases. V lost 8 bases, J lost 4 bases, and 4 bases stayed unmatched. Germline values: CDR1 MGHDK, CDR2 SYGVNS. This CDR3 comprises 12 residues. CDR3 sequence: CASRQGAYEQYF. The CDR3 coding sequence is TGTGCCAGCCGCCAGGGGGCGTACGAGCAGTACTTC.

V gene TRBV25-1 combines with J gene TRBJ2-3; D call uncertain. The ends were cut back, 1 base at V and 0 bases at J, with 8 bases in the middle. This CDR3 region has 15 residues. Per the germline V gene, CDR1 is MGHDK and CDR2 is SYGVNS. The CDR3 loop is CASSESTPSTDTQYF. In nucleotides, the CDR3 is TGTGCCAGCAGTGAATCCACACCCAGCACAGATACGCAGTATTTT.

The chain couples TRBV6-1 to TRBJ1-4, with D possibly matching TRBD1 (5 bases). Germline V gene sequence: CDR1 MNHNS, CDR2 SASEGT. The ends were cut back, 7 bases at V and 6 bases at J, with 12 bases in the middle. The CDR3 runs to 13 residues. CDR3 DNA: TGTGCCAGCACGGAAGGGGCGGATGAAAAACTGTTTTTT. Encoded protein: CASTEGADEKLFF.

V and J are TRBV6-6 and TRBJ1-5, with no clear D. Trimming removed 0 bases from V and 7 bases from J, with 7 bases in between. Germline assignment: CDR1 MNHNY and CDR2 SVGAGI (reference sequence). This CDR3 comprises 13 residues. The CDR3 reads CASSYSNGQPQHF. CDR3 DNA: TGTGCCAGCAGTTACTCGAATGGCCAGCCCCAGCATTTT.

The CDR3 sequence: CATSTTATGNQPQHF. As DNA, the CDR3 is TGTGCCACCAGCACTACCGCGACAGGTAATCAGCCCCAGCATTTT. This chain joins TRBV15 and TRBJ1-5, with D perhaps matching TRBD1 (6 bases). CDR1 and CDR2 (germline): LNHNV, YYDKDF (reference sequence). This CDR3 has 15 residues. Trimming stripped 4 bases from V and 4 bases from J, with 14 bases between.

V and J are TRBV15 and TRBJ2-3; D unresolved. There are 15 residues in the CDR3. CDR1 and CDR2 from the germline V gene are LNHNV and YYDKDF (reference sequence). V shed 0 bases and J shed 0 bases, with 7 bases lying between them. The CDR3 nucleotides read TGTGCCACCAGCAGAGAGCCACAAAGCACAGATACGCAGTATTTT. Encoded protein: CATSREPQSTDTQYF.